This passage covers 25 T cell receptor beta chains from one sample sequenced in a study of T cells in Graves' hyperthyroidism and ophthalmopathy. TCR beta CDR3 region amplification was performed from RNA transcripts. During a first-round RT-PCR of the TCR CDR3, the HTBI primer set was used. From the multiplex PCR reads, TCRdb called clonotypes with MiXCR, one entry per CDR3 protein. The sample records hundreds of thousands of distinct CDR3 sequences, over 11% being singletons. The sequenced sample consisted of blood. The receptors derive from a woman younger than 45 with Graves' hyperthyroidism that later progressed to Graves' ophthalmopathy.

At least ten counts were recorded for this clonotype. For the CDR3, the DNA is TGTGCCAGCAGCTCTGGGGGGGAAGTCGTCACTGAAGCTTTCTTT. This translates into CASSSGGEVVTEAFF. The chain is built from TRBV7-6 and TRBJ1-1; a weak D match, TRBD1 (5 bases). V lost 4 bases and J lost 4, with 16 bases in between. This CDR3 has 15 residues. Germline CDR1 and CDR2: SGHVS and FNYEAQ.

In its sample, this clonotype was seen many times. The rearrangement uses TRBV12-3 or TRBV12-4 and TRBJ2-2; D perhaps matches TRBD1 (5 bases). CDR3 length: 12 residues. V was clipped by 3 bases and J by 8 bases, with 7 bases between them. The CDR3 reads CASSFYRGELFF. CDR3 DNA sequence: TGTGCCAGCAGTTTCTACAGGGGGGAGCTGTTTTTT.

The CDR3 loop is CSARDPLTRGATGELFF. The CDR3 DNA sequence: TGCAGTGCTAGAGATCCCCTCACTAGGGGGGCCACCGGGGAGCTGTTTTTT. The rearrangement links TRBV20-1 to TRBJ2-2; D might be TRBD1 or TRBD2, each matching 6 bases. This CDR3 comprises 17 residues. Trimming took 0 bases from V and 4 from J, leaving 18 bases between them. The V gene's germline CDR1 is DFQATT and CDR2 SNEGSKA (reference sequence).

CDR3 coding DNA: TGCGCCAGCAGCCAACCCGGAGAGGGGTTGAACACTGAAGCTTTCTTT. It is translated as CASSQPGEGLNTEAFF. This rearrangement joins TRBV4-1 to TRBJ1-1; TRBD1 is a possible D gene (5 bases). With 2 bases removed from V and 0 bases from J, the gap between germline ends came to 13 bases. Looked up from germline, CDR1 is MGHRA and CDR2 is YSYEKL. The CDR3 is made up of 16 amino acids.

This chain connects TRBV5-5 to TRBJ2-1; D is perhaps TRBD2 (5 bases). V was cut by 0 bases and J by 2 bases, with 12 bases left in between. The CDR3 contains 16 residues. Germline loops: CDR1 SGHKS, CDR2 YYEKEE (reference sequence). In nucleotides, the CDR3 is TGTGCCAGCAGCTTGGGGGAAGGGAGCCCCTACAATGAGCAGTTCTTC. It codes for CASSLGEGSPYNEQFF.

There are many counts of this clonotype. V usage is TRBV12-3 or TRBV12-4 and J usage is TRBJ2-3; 10 bases align to TRBD2. Losses at the gene ends were 8 bases for V and 2 bases for J; bases not matched to a gene: 7. The CDR3 consists of 15 residues. DNA of the CDR3: TGTGCCAGCTTAGGACTAGCGGAAAACACAGATACGCAGTATTTT. Translation: CASLGLAENTDTQYF.

This clonotype was seen at least ten times. V is TRBV3-1 and J is TRBJ1-2; tentative D call: TRBD1 (5 bases). Germline loops: CDR1 LGHDT, CDR2 YNNKEL (reference sequence). The CDR3 is 12 amino acids. Trimming left V 10 bases short and J 4 bases short, with 13 bases between. The CDR3 region is CATFRGGYGYTF. In nucleotides, the CDR3 is TGTGCCACCTTCCGGGGGGGCTATGGCTACACCTTC.

This clonotype has a count of ten or more. J is TRBJ2-5 and V is TRBV2; 7 nucleotides agree with TRBD1. The CDR3 totals 12 residues. In germline, CDR1 is SNHLY, CDR2 FYNNEI. J lost 5 bases, V lost 10 bases, and 7 bases had no gene match. CDR3 DNA: TGTGCCACAGGGGGAACTCAGGAGACCCAGTACTTC. It is translated as CATGGTQETQYF.

A note on this clonotype: Germline and junction disagree at one end, which may indicate a read error. The CDR3 sequence is CSARDTTESF. The CDR3 DNA reads as TGCAGTGCTAGAGATACGACAGAGTCCTTC. This chain connects TRBV20-1 to TRBJ2-1, with a possible D match to TRBD1 (5 bases). The CDR3 totals 10 residues. Germline V CDR1 and CDR2: DFQATT, SNEGSKA (reference sequence).

This clonotype came up many times. The chain links TRBV6-1 to TRBJ1-2; D call uncertain. CDR3 length: 14 residues. Trimming removed 4 bases from V and 0 bases from J, with 9 bases in between. Germline V gene sequence: CDR1 MNHNS, CDR2 SASEGT. CDR3 bases: TGTGCCAGCAGTGTGGAGGCGGCTAACTATGGCTACACCTTC. The encoded protein is CASSVEAANYGYTF.

Remarks on this clonotype: An end of the junction differs from the germline gene, which may be a read error. J is TRBJ2-7 and V is TRBV20-1; 7 positions match TRBD1. Germline lookup yields CDR1 DFQATT and CDR2 SNEGSKA (reference sequence). The CDR3 is made up of 14 amino acids. This CDR3 reads CSALGQIFSYGQYF. In DNA, the CDR3 is TGCAGTGCGCTGGGACAGATATTCTCCTACGGGCAGTACTTC.

This chain links TRBV9 with TRBJ1-2; D remains ambiguous. Per the germline V gene, CDR1 is SGDLS and CDR2 is YYNGEE. V gave up 0 bases and J gave up 3 bases, with 6 bases separating them. This CDR3 has 13 amino acids. CDR3 coding DNA: TGTGCCAGCAGCGTAGAGGCGGACTATGGCTACACCTTC. Translation gives CASSVEADYGYTF.

This sequence joins TRBV7-9 and TRBJ2-3, with 12 positions matching TRBD2. Germline-derived CDR1 and CDR2 are SEHNR and FQNEAQ (reference sequence). The CDR3 spans 16 residues. The ends lost 3 bases at V and 3 bases at J; junction bases unmatched: 4. The CDR3 bases are TGTGCCAGCAGCTTGAGACTAGCGGGAGAAACAGATACGCAGTATTTT. It translates to CASSLRLAGETDTQYF.

This chain joins TRBV9 and TRBJ2-1; D may correspond to TRBD1 or TRBD2 (5 bases each). This CDR3 is 15 amino acids long. The germline gives CDR1 SGDLS, CDR2 YYNGEE. The V end was cut by 2 bases, the J end by 1 base, with 10 bases between. The CDR3 DNA reads as TGTGCCAGCAGCGTGGCAGGGACGTCCTACAATGAGCAGTTCTTC. Translated: CASSVAGTSYNEQFF.

This clonotype was observed a handful of times. This chain joins TRBV5-8 and TRBJ1-5; perhaps TRBD1 as D (6 bases). Trimming shortened V by 3 bases and J by 0 bases, and 16 bases separated the two germline ends. This CDR3 is 17 amino acids long. CDR1 is SGHTS and CDR2 is YDEGEE in the germline V gene. CDR3 in amino acids: CASSSWTAGDSNQPQHF. CDR3 coding DNA: TGTGCCAGCAGCTCGTGGACAGCGGGCGATAGCAATCAGCCCCAGCATTTT.

The chain combines TRBV27 with TRBJ2-2; TRBD2 is a possible D gene (5 bases). Trimming pared 7 bases from V and 3 bases from J, leaving 12 bases between. This CDR3 spans 14 amino acids. Germline V gene data show CDR1 as MNHEY and CDR2 as SMNVEV (reference sequence). The CDR3 loop reads CASTLRGYTGELFF. The CDR3 coding sequence is TGTGCCAGCACCCTACGGGGTTACACCGGGGAGCTGTTTTTT.

This clonotype was counted ten times or more. The rearrangement joins TRBV11-3 to TRBJ1-1; a weak D match, TRBD1 (5 bases). This CDR3 region has 19 residues. Per the germline V gene, CDR1 is SGHNT and CDR2 is YENEEA. V was cut by 0 bases and J by 3 bases, with 23 bases left in between. The CDR3 bases are TGTGCCAGCAGCTTAGAACCCTTATTGGGACCACCTAGGGACACTGAAGCTTTCTTT. It translates to CASSLEPLLGPPRDTEAFF.

This clonotype was detected many times. The rearrangement joins TRBV9 to TRBJ2-7; D not resolved. This CDR3 has 14 amino acids. Deletions cut 0 bases from V and 3 bases from J, with 10 bases between. Germline values: CDR1 SGDLS, CDR2 YYNGEE. CDR3 nucleotide sequence: TGTGCCAGCAGCGTAGATGGGAAAGACTACGAGCAGTACTTC. Its protein product is CASSVDGKDYEQYF.

The chain uses TRBV28 and TRBJ1-1; D ambiguous. The CDR3 covers 12 residues. Trimming cost V 5 bases and J 5 bases, with 9 bases left between them. The germline V gene has CDR1 MDHEN and CDR2 SYDVKM. The CDR3, as DNA: TGTGCCAGCAGTATGGCGGGGACTGAAGCTTTCTTT. Encoded protein: CASSMAGTEAFF.

Many counts were recorded for this clonotype. The V call is TRBV7-9, the J call TRBJ1-2; tentatively, D is TRBD1 (5 bases). Germline V gene sequence: CDR1 SEHNR, CDR2 FQNEAQ (reference sequence). The CDR3 contains 12 residues. The V end lost 11 bases, the J end lost 6 bases, and 16 bases lay between the germline ends. The CDR3 is CAVTGGEDGYTF. In nucleotides, the CDR3 is TGTGCCGTCACCGGGGGAGAAGATGGCTACACCTTC.

The chain links TRBV19 to TRBJ2-7; 11 bases match TRBD1. This CDR3 region has 12 residues. The junction had 7 bases not matched to a gene; V was cut back by 9 bases and J by 9 bases. Germline assignment: CDR1 LNHDA and CDR2 SQIVND (reference sequence). This CDR3 reads CASMDRGQVQYF. The CDR3 bases are TGTGCCAGCATGGACAGGGGGCAGGTGCAGTACTTC.

This clonotype was observed many times. The chain carries TRBV12-3 or TRBV12-4 and TRBJ2-7; no clear D. This CDR3 spans 13 amino acids. V lost 6 bases and J lost 3, with 12 bases in between. The CDR3 loop is CASRGTKIYEQYF. CDR3 nucleotides: TGTGCCAGCAGGGGCACAAAAATCTACGAGCAGTACTTC.

This clonotype was detected a few times. This rearrangement joins TRBV12-3 or TRBV12-4 to TRBJ2-3; D unclear. V dropped 2 bases and J dropped 6 bases, with 9 bases sitting between them. CDR3 size: 13 residues. As DNA, the CDR3 is TGTGCCAGCAGTTTAAATCGGGTTGATACGCAGTATTTT. This codes for CASSLNRVDTQYF.

This clonotype was counted at least ten times. The chain has TRBV6-2 or TRBV6-3 and TRBJ2-5; TRBD2 aligns across 14 bases. V dropped 8 bases and J dropped 5; count of bases not matched to a gene: 7. Germline CDR1 and CDR2: MNHEY and SVGEGT. The CDR3 has 15 residues. The CDR3 DNA reads TGTGCCAGCGGGGGACTAGCGGGAGTGACGGAGACCCAGTACTTC. Protein: CASGGLAGVTETQYF.

This clonotype was observed a few times. The chain uses TRBV5-5 and TRBJ2-7; D may match TRBD1 or TRBD2 (6 bases each). V dropped 0 bases and J dropped 0 bases, with 10 bases sitting between them. CDR1 SGHKS and CDR2 YYEKEE come from the germline V gene (reference sequence). The CDR3 covers 15 residues. The CDR3: CASSLEGGLSYEQYF. In DNA form, the CDR3 reads TGTGCCAGCAGCTTGGAGGGGGGCCTCTCCTACGAGCAGTACTTC.